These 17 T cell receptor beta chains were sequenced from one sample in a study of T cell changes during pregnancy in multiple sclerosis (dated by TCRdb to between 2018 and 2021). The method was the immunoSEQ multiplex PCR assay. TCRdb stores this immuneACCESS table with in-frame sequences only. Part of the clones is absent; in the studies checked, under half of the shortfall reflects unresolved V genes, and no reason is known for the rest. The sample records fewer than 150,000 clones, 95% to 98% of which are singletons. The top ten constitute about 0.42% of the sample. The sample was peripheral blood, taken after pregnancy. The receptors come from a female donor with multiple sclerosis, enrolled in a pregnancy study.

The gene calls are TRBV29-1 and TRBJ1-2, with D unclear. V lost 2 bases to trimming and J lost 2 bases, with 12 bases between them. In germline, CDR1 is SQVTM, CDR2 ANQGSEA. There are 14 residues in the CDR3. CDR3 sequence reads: CSVERGSSNYGYTF. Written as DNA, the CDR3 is TGCAGCGTTGAAAGAGGGAGCTCCAACTATGGCTACACCTTC.

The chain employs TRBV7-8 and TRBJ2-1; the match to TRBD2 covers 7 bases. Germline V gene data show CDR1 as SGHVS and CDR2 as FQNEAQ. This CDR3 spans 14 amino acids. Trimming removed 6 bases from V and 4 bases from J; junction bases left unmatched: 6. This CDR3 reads CASRSERDYNEQFF. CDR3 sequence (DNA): TGTGCCAGCAGATCCGAGCGGGATTACAATGAGCAGTTCTTC.

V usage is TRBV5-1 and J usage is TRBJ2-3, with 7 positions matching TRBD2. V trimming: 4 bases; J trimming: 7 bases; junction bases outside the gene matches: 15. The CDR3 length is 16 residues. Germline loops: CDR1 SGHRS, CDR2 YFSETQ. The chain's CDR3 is CASSMGLADQSNTQYF. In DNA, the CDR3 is TGCGCCAGCAGCATGGGGCTAGCGGACCAGAGTAATACGCAGTATTTT.

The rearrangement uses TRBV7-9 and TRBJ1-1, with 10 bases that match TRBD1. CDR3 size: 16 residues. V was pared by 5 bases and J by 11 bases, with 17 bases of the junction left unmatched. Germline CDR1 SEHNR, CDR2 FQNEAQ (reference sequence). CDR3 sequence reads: CASSPSDRGRSRDAFF. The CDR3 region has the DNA TGTGCCAGCAGCCCCTCTGACAGGGGGCGAAGTAGGGATGCTTTCTTT.

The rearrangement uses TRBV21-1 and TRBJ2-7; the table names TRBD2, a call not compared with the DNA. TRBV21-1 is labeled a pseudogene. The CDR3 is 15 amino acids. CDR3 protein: CASNLTSGYRYEQYF. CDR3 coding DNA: TGTGCCAGCAACCTGACTAGCGGGTACCGCTACGAGCAGTACTTC.

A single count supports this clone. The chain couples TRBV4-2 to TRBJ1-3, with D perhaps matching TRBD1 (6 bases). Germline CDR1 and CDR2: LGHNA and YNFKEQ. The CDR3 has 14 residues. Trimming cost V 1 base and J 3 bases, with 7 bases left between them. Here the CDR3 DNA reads TGTGCCAGCAGCCAAGGGGGGCTTGGAAACACCATATATTTT. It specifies CASSQGGLGNTIYF.

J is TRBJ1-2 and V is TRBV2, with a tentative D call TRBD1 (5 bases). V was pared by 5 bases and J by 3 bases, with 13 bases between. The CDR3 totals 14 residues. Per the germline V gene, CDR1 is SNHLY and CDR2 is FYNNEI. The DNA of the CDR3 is TGTGCCAGCAGTCTGCGGGGCGGGGACTATGGCTACACCTTC. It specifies CASSLRGGDYGYTF.

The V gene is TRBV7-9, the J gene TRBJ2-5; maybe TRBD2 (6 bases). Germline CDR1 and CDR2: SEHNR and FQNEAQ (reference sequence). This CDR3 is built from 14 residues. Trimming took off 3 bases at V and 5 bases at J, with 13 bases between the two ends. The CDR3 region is CASSLYGSGETQYF. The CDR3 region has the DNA TGTGCCAGCAGCTTGTACGGGAGCGGGGAGACCCAGTACTTC.

As DNA, the CDR3 is TGTGCCACCAGCAGTCCTACGGGACAGGGGGCAACTAATGAAAAACTGTTTTTT. Its protein is CATSSPTGQGATNEKLFF. J is TRBJ1-4 and V is TRBV15; the match to TRBD1 covers 11 bases. This CDR3 spans 18 amino acids. The germline V gene encodes CDR1 LNHNV and CDR2 YYDKDF (reference sequence). V shed 3 bases, J shed 0 bases, and the junction held 6 bases outside the gene matches.

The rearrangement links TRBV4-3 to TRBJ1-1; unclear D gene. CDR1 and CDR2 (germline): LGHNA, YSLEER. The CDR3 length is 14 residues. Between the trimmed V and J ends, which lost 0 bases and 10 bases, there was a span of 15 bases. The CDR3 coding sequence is TGCGCCAGCAGCCAAGATCTGGCAACCCACGTAGCTTTCTTT. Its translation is CASSQDLATHVAFF.

The CDR3 DNA sequence: TGTGCCAGCAGTAAGAGCGGGGGACCAGAGACCCAGTACTTC. Residues: CASSKSGGPETQYF. The V gene is TRBV7-2, the J gene TRBJ2-5; 8 bases line up with TRBD2. The CDR3 totals 14 residues. V gave up 6 bases and J gave up 4 bases; unmatched junction bases: 7. CDR1 is SGHTA and CDR2 is FQGNSA in the germline V gene.

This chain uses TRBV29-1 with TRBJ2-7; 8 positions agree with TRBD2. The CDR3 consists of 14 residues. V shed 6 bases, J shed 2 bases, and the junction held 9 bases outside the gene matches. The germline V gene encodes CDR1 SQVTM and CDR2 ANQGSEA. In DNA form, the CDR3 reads TGCAGCGTCCCCCTCCCGGGACTAGCCTACGAGCAGTACTTC. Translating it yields CSVPLPGLAYEQYF.

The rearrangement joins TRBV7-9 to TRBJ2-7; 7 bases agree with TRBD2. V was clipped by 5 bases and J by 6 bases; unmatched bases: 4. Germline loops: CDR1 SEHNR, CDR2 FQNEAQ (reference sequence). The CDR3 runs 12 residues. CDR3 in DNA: TGTGCCAGCAGCCCACCTAGCGGCGAGCAGTACTTC. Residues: CASSPPSGEQYF.

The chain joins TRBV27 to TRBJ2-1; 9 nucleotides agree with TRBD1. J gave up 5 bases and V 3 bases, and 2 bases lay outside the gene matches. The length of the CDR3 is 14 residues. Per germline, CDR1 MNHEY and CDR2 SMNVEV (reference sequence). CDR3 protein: CASSFRTGDNEQFF. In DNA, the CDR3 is TGTGCCAGCAGTTTTAGGACAGGGGACAATGAGCAGTTCTTC.

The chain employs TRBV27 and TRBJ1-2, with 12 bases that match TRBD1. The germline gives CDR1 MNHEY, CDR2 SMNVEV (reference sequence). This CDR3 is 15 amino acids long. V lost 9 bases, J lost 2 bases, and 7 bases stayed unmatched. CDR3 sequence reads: CASQGTGGRNYGYTF. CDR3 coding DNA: TGTGCCAGTCAAGGGACAGGGGGCCGGAACTATGGCTACACCTTC.

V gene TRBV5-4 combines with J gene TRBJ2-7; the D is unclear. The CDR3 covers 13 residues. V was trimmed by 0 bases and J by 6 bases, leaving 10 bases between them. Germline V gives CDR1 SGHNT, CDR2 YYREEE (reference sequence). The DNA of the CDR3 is TGTGCCAGCAGCTTGGAGGCTAGTCGCGAGCAGTACTTC. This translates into CASSLEASREQYF.

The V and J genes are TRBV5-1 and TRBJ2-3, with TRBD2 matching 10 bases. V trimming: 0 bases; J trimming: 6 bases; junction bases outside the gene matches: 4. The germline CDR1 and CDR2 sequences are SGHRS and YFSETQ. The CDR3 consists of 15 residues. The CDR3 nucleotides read TGCGCCAGCAGCTTGGTAGCGGGAGGATGGGATACGCAGTATTTT. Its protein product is CASSLVAGGWDTQYF.